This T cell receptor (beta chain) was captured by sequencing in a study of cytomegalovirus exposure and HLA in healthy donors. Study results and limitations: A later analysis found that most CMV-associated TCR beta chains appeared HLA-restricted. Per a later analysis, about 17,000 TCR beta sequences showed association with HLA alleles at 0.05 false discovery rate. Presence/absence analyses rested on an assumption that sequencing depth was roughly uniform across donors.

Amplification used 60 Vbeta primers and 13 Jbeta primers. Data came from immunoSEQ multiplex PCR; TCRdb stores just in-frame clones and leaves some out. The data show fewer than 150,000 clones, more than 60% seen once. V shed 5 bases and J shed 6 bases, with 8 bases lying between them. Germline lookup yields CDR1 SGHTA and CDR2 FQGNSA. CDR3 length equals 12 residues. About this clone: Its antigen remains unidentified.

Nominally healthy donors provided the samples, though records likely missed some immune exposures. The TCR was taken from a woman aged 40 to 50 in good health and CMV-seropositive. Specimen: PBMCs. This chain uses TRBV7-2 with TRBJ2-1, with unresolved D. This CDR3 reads CASSPLLNEQFF. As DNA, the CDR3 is TGTGCCAGCAGCCCCCTCCTCAATGAGCAGTTCTTC.